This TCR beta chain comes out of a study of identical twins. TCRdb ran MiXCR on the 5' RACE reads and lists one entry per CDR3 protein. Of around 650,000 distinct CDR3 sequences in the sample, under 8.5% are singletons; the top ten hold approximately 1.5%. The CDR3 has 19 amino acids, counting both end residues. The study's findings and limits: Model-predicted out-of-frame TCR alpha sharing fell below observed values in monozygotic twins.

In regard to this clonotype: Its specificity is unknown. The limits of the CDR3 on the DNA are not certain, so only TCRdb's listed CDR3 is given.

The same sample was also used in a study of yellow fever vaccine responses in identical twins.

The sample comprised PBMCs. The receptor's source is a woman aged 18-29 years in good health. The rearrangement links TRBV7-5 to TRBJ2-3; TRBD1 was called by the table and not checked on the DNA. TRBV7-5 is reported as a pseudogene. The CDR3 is CISVSETLEGTEHTDTQYF.